Shown below are 30 T cell receptor beta chains from a single sample sequenced in a study of technical replicates of blood from several donors. Libraries were prepared by immunoSEQ multiplex PCR; TCRdb keeps only in-frame clonotypes and omits some of them. The data contain approximately 6,900 clones, 96% of them singletons. Input material: PBMCs. The receptors shown here come from a human donor in good health.

The chain recombines TRBV6-5 with TRBJ2-5, with 7 positions matching TRBD2. Germline V gene sequence: CDR1 MNHEY, CDR2 SVGAGI. V gave up 1 base and J gave up 4 bases; unmatched junction bases: 6. The CDR3 loop spans 15 amino acids. The CDR3 nucleotides are TGTGCCAGCAGTTACTATACTAGCGCGGGAGAGACCCAGTACTTC. Translated: CASSYYTSAGETQYF.

The chain has TRBV19 and TRBJ2-3; 11 bases match TRBD1. The CDR3 has 16 residues. Germline values: CDR1 LNHDA, CDR2 SQIVND (reference sequence). Unmatched junction bases numbered 13, after V lost 8 bases and J lost 6 bases. The CDR3 reads CASALIGQGALDTQYF. In nucleotides, the CDR3 is TGTGCCAGTGCTCTGATTGGACAGGGGGCGTTGGATACGCAGTATTTT.

The rearrangement uses TRBV27 and TRBJ1-1; the match to TRBD1 covers 11 bases. V shed 2 bases, J shed 5 bases, and the junction held 4 bases outside the gene matches. Germline V CDR1 and CDR2: MNHEY, SMNVEV (reference sequence). This CDR3 spans 15 amino acids. The CDR3 is CASSLIGTGGTEAFF. The CDR3 DNA is TGTGCCAGCAGTTTAATTGGGACAGGGGGGACTGAAGCTTTCTTT.

The chain links TRBV10-1 to TRBJ1-2; D is unresolved. Between the trimmed V and J ends, which lost 0 bases and 5 bases, there was a span of 13 bases. The CDR3 length is 15 residues. Germline V lookup: CDR1 WNHNN, CDR2 SYGVQD (reference sequence). CDR3 bases: TGCGCCAGCAGTGAGTCCCCAAGTGAAGCGTATGGCTACACCTTC. This gives the protein CASSESPSEAYGYTF.

J is TRBJ1-1 and V is TRBV11-2; D gene uncertain. V was cut by 0 bases and J by 2 bases, with 7 bases left in between. There are 14 residues in the CDR3. Germline CDR1 SGHAT, CDR2 FQNNGV. This CDR3 is CASSLEGSNTEAFF. The CDR3 bases are TGTGCCAGCAGCTTAGAAGGGAGTAACACTGAAGCTTTCTTT.

V gene TRBV5-1 combines with J gene TRBJ1-1; 7 nucleotides align to TRBD1. With V trimmed by 4 bases and J by 0 bases, 3 bases remained unmatched. CDR1 is SGHRS, CDR2 YFSETQ, per germline. The CDR3 runs 14 residues. CDR3 sequence (DNA): TGCGCCAGCAGCCCACAGGGGCTGAACACTGAAGCTTTCTTT. As protein: CASSPQGLNTEAFF. The variable domain in full, with the rest retrieved from reference TRBV5-1 and TRBJ1-1, is KAGVTQTPRYLIKTRGQQVTLSCSPISGHRSVSWYQQTPGQGLQFLFEYFSETQRNKGNFPGRFSGRQFSNSRSEMNVSTLELGDSALYLCASSPQGLNTEAFFGQGTRLTVV.

This CDR3 reads CASSQFSGEQYF. DNA for the CDR3: TGTGCCAGCAGTCAATTTTCGGGGGAGCAGTACTTC. The chain recombines TRBV6-5 with TRBJ2-7; tentatively, D is TRBD2 (5 bases). With 5 bases removed from V and 7 bases from J, the gap between germline ends came to 12 bases. Germline values: CDR1 MNHEY, CDR2 SVGAGI. The CDR3 loop spans 12 amino acids.

V gene TRBV28 combines with J gene TRBJ2-2, with TRBD2 matching 8 bases. The germline V gene encodes CDR1 MDHEN and CDR2 SYDVKM. This CDR3 region has 15 residues. The V and J ends lost 7 bases and 1 base, in that order; junction bases with no gene match: 5. CDR3 residues: CASNSGGENTGELFF. The CDR3 region has the DNA TGTGCCAGCAATTCGGGAGGGGAGAACACCGGGGAGCTGTTTTTT.

This sequence joins TRBV5-1 and TRBJ2-7, with no clear D. Trimming took 0 bases from V and 2 from J, leaving 9 bases between them. CDR3 length equals 14 residues. Germline V gives CDR1 SGHRS, CDR2 YFSETQ. Here the CDR3 DNA reads TGCGCCAGCAGCTTGGGGCTCCCAACCTACGAGCAGTACTTC. This encodes CASSLGLPTYEQYF.

The rearrangement links TRBV28 to TRBJ2-7; TRBD2 is a possible D gene (5 bases). The ends were cut back, 5 bases at V and 4 bases at J, with 12 bases in the middle. Germline-derived CDR1 and CDR2 are MDHEN and SYDVKM. The CDR3 loop spans 13 amino acids. DNA for the CDR3: TGTGCCAGCAGTCCTAGTGGCGGGTACGAGCAGTACTTC. As protein: CASSPSGGYEQYF. The full variable domain, its missing parts supplied by reference TRBV28 and TRBJ2-7, is DVKVTQSSRYLVKRTGEKVFLECVQDMDHENMFWYRQDPGLGLRLIYFSYDVKMKEKGDIPEGYSVSREKKERFSLILESASTNQTSMYLCASSPSGGYEQYFGPGTRLTVT.

The rearrangement uses TRBV30 and TRBJ2-7, with TRBD2 matching 11 bases. The CDR3 is 17 residues long. J lost 3 bases, V lost 2 bases, and 12 bases had no gene match. Germline V gene data show CDR1 as GTSNPN and CDR2 as SVGIG (reference sequence). The CDR3 sequence: CAWSLGKLAGGVYEQYF. The CDR3 nucleotides read TGTGCCTGGAGTCTAGGAAAATTAGCGGGAGGGGTCTACGAGCAGTACTTC. Full variable domain (remainder filled in from reference TRBV30 and TRBJ2-7): SQTIHQWPATLVQPVGSPLSLECTVEGTSNPNLYWYRQAAGRGLQLLFYSVGIGQISSEVPQNLSASRPQDRQFILSSKKLLLSDSGFYLCAWSLGKLAGGVYEQYFGPGTRLTVT.

This clone was observed a single time. This chain links TRBV6-6 with TRBJ1-1; D is perhaps TRBD1 (5 bases). The CDR3 runs 11 residues. The germline CDR1 and CDR2 sequences are MNHNY and SVGAGI (reference sequence). The germline V and J ends were trimmed by 4 bases and 10 bases, with 10 bases remaining between them. CDR3 bases: TGTGCCAGCAGTTCTCAGGGCCTAGCTTTCTTT. Its translation is CASSSQGLAFF.

The chain recombines TRBV10-2 with TRBJ2-1, with TRBD2 identical over 9 bases. The CDR3 runs 16 residues. J lost 0 bases, V lost 4 bases, and 4 bases had no gene match. In germline, CDR1 is WSHSY, CDR2 SAAADI. CDR3 protein: CASSGGTSSSYNEQFF. The CDR3 DNA sequence: TGCGCCAGCAGTGGGGGGACTAGCAGCTCCTACAATGAGCAGTTCTTC.

The chain has TRBV11-2 and TRBJ2-7, with 7 positions matching TRBD1. V lost 4 bases and J lost 2; bases outside the gene matches: 5. CDR1 SGHAT and CDR2 FQNNGV come from the germline V gene. This CDR3 has 14 residues. The CDR3 loop is CASSSNRGTYEQYF. DNA for the CDR3: TGTGCCAGCAGCTCCAACAGGGGTACCTACGAGCAGTACTTC.

V and J are TRBV5-1 and TRBJ2-1; 8 bases map to TRBD2. CDR1 and CDR2 from the germline V gene are SGHRS and YFSETQ. The CDR3 contains 14 residues. J gave up 9 bases and V 2 bases, and 7 bases lay outside the gene matches. The CDR3 bases are TGCGCCAGCAGCTTATCGACTAGCGATGGTGAGCAGTTCTTC. Translated: CASSLSTSDGEQFF.

The V gene is TRBV2, the J gene TRBJ2-7; a weak D match, TRBD2 (6 bases). Per the germline V gene, CDR1 is SNHLY and CDR2 is FYNNEI. CDR3 length: 14 residues. The V and J ends lost 7 bases and 5 bases respectively, with 18 bases between them. CDR3 protein: CASKVSGASDEQYF. CDR3 DNA: TGTGCCAGCAAAGTGTCGGGAGCGAGCGACGAGCAGTACTTC.

This chain connects TRBV28 to TRBJ1-1; D unclear. Germline V lookup: CDR1 MDHEN, CDR2 SYDVKM. The CDR3 consists of 15 residues. V shed 5 bases and J shed 1 base, with 14 bases lying between them. The CDR3 loop reads CASSPSGGENTEAFF. The CDR3, as DNA: TGTGCCAGCAGTCCCTCGGGAGGTGAGAACACTGAAGCTTTCTTT.

V usage is TRBV27 and J usage is TRBJ2-7; D might be TRBD1 (5 bases). The germline gives CDR1 MNHEY, CDR2 SMNVEV (reference sequence). The CDR3 is made up of 13 amino acids. Deletions cut 6 bases from V and 7 bases from J, with 16 bases between. This CDR3 is CASSPTAAGEQYF. CDR3 coding DNA: TGTGCCAGCAGCCCAACAGCAGCAGGGGAGCAGTACTTC.

This clone was found once. This rearrangement joins TRBV2 to TRBJ2-6; D uncertain. Germline loops: CDR1 SNHLY, CDR2 FYNNEI. V lost 6 bases and J lost 0, with 9 bases in between. This CDR3 spans 15 amino acids. The CDR3 here is CASRPTSSGANVLTF. In nucleotides, the CDR3 is TGTGCCAGCAGACCTACGAGCTCTGGGGCCAACGTCCTGACTTTC.

The gene calls are TRBV18 and TRBJ2-5; 10 positions agree with TRBD2. Germline V gene lookup returns CDR1 KGHSH and CDR2 LQKENI. The CDR3 runs to 17 residues. V lost 4 bases and J lost 5; bases outside the gene matches: 13. The CDR3 sequence: CASSRSGTSDSGETQYF. The CDR3 DNA follows: TGTGCCAGCTCACGCTCCGGGACTAGCGACAGCGGGGAGACCCAGTACTTC.

The chain carries TRBV15 and TRBJ2-7; D is possibly TRBD2 (5 bases). Trimming shortened V by 0 bases and J by 7 bases, and 13 bases separated the two germline ends. Germline V CDR1 and CDR2: LNHNV, YYDKDF (reference sequence). The CDR3 loop spans 14 amino acids. The CDR3 region is CATSRDRLSGEQYF. CDR3 bases: TGTGCCACCAGCAGAGATAGACTTTCGGGGGAGCAGTACTTC.

The chain combines TRBV6-1 with TRBJ1-2; D may be TRBD1 (5 bases). The CDR3 extends over 16 amino acids. V was clipped by 1 base and J by 8 bases, with 20 bases between them. CDR1 MNHNS and CDR2 SASEGT come from the germline V gene. Here the CDR3 reads CASSEGQGLLNWGYTF. The DNA for the CDR3 is TGTGCCAGCAGTGAAGGGCAGGGACTTCTTAACTGGGGCTACACCTTC.

As DNA, the CDR3 is TGCGCCAGCAGTGAGAGACTAGCGGGAGGCTACGAGCAGTACTTC. As protein: CASSERLAGGYEQYF. V gene TRBV10-1 combines with J gene TRBJ2-7, with TRBD2 identical over 13 bases. Trimming took 2 bases from V and 3 from J; bases not matched to a gene: 1. Germline assignment: CDR1 WNHNN and CDR2 SYGVQD (reference sequence). The CDR3 totals 15 residues.

This sequence joins TRBV19 and TRBJ2-7, with D perhaps matching TRBD2 (6 bases). Trimming took 3 bases from V and 0 from J, leaving 9 bases between them. Germline V CDR1 and CDR2: LNHDA, SQIVND (reference sequence). The CDR3 is made up of 14 amino acids. CDR3 loop: CASSIGGGSYEQYF. CDR3 bases: TGTGCCAGTAGTATTGGGGGAGGCTCCTACGAGCAGTACTTC.

The J gene is TRBJ1-3, the V gene TRBV7-9; no definite D call. The CDR3 sequence is 16 residues long. The germline V gene encodes CDR1 SEHNR and CDR2 FQNEAQ (reference sequence). Deletions cut 3 bases from V and 0 bases from J, with 12 bases between. This chain's CDR3 is CASSFDSLSSGNTIYF. CDR3 in DNA: TGTGCCAGCAGCTTTGATTCTCTCAGCTCTGGAAACACCATATATTTT.

This clone was counted only a few times. The J gene is TRBJ1-2, the V gene TRBV5-1; D is uncertain. CDR3 size: 12 residues. Germline CDR1 SGHRS, CDR2 YFSETQ. The V end lost 2 bases, the J end lost 7 bases, and 9 bases lay between the germline ends. In DNA, the CDR3 is TGCGCCAGCAGCTTATCTTCGAGTGGCTACACCTTC. Its translation: CASSLSSSGYTF.

This rearrangement joins TRBV25-1 to TRBJ2-7; a possible D gene is TRBD1 (5 bases). Germline CDR1 and CDR2: MGHDK and SYGVNS. The CDR3 is 12 amino acids. The V gene lost 5 bases and the J gene lost 3 bases, with 8 bases spanning the gap. DNA of the CDR3: TGTGCCAGCAGTTCCGACAGCTACGAGCAGTACTTC. Translation gives CASSSDSYEQYF.

The V call is TRBV6-6, the J call TRBJ1-3, with a weak D call TRBD1 (6 bases). This CDR3 is 15 amino acids long. CDR1 is MNHNY and CDR2 is SVGAGI in the germline V gene (reference sequence). V lost 6 bases, J lost 0 bases, and 12 bases lay in between. CDR3 protein: CASRDSEYSGNTIYF. The CDR3 DNA follows: TGTGCCAGCAGGGACAGTGAGTACTCTGGAAACACCATATATTTT.

The CDR3 nucleotides read TGTGCCAGCAGCTCCACGGCCGTAGGAGGCGAAGCTTTCTTT. Translated, it gives CASSSTAVGGEAFF. The V and J genes are TRBV11-2 and TRBJ1-1; no definite D call. Per the germline V gene, CDR1 is SGHAT and CDR2 is FQNNGV. The germline V and J ends were trimmed by 4 bases and 8 bases, with 17 bases remaining between them. This CDR3 is built from 14 residues.

The genes are TRBV30 and TRBJ2-6; 7 bases align to TRBD2. Germline V gives CDR1 GTSNPN, CDR2 SVGIG (reference sequence). Trimming cost V 2 bases and J 4 bases; bases outside gene matches: 11. This CDR3 has 17 residues. CDR3 region: CAWSRGRAAAGANVLTF. CDR3 sequence (DNA): TGTGCCTGGAGTAGAGGGAGGGCCGCGGCCGGGGCCAACGTCCTGACTTTC.